The 27 T cell receptor beta chains below come from one sample, sequenced in a study of PD-1 blockade in classical Hodgkin lymphoma. Measured with immunoSEQ multiplex PCR; TCRdb has only the in-frame clones, and not every one. The profile shows tens of thousands of clones, 80% to 95% of them singletons. Time point denoted: newly diagnosed, previously untreated cHL patient sample. Sequenced: peripheral blood mononuclear cells (PBMCs). Every receptor here comes from a human donor with classical Hodgkin lymphoma.

The chain links TRBV2 to TRBJ1-1; no reliable D call. The germline gives CDR1 SNHLY, CDR2 FYNNEI. There are 13 residues in the CDR3. This CDR3 is CAIQGQVGTEAFF. The CDR3 DNA is TGTGCTATTCAAGGGCAAGTAGGGACTGAAGCTTTCTTT.

The chain carries TRBV11-2 and TRBJ1-5; D unresolved. CDR3 length: 15 residues. CDR1 is SGHAT and CDR2 is FQNNGV in the germline V gene. V was cut by 5 bases and J by 4 bases, with 15 bases left in between. The CDR3 DNA is TGTGCCAGCAGCATGGATTATGGGATGAATCAGCCCCAGCATTTT. Its protein product is CASSMDYGMNQPQHF.

The V call is TRBV5-1, the J call TRBJ2-1, with 13 bases that match TRBD2. Germline CDR1 reads SGHRS; CDR2 reads YFSETQ. V was clipped by 4 bases and J by 6 bases; unmatched bases: 10. The CDR3 runs to 17 residues. CDR3 amino acids: CASSPLLAGGPGNEQFF. DNA of the CDR3: TGCGCCAGCAGCCCTCTACTAGCGGGAGGGCCGGGCAATGAGCAGTTCTTC.

The V gene is TRBV13, the J gene TRBJ1-1, with D uncertain. There are 17 residues in the CDR3. V shed 5 bases and J shed 0 bases, with 19 bases lying between them. The germline V gene encodes CDR1 PRHDT and CDR2 FYEKMQ (reference sequence). In DNA form, the CDR3 reads TGTGCCAGCAGCCCCCCCGCGGGTTCTGGGATGAACACTGAAGCTTTCTTT. Its translation is CASSPPAGSGMNTEAFF.

The DNA of the CDR3 is TGTGCCAGCAGCTTGATTTTAGCGGGAGGGGCAGATACGCAGTATTTT. Translating it yields CASSLILAGGADTQYF. V and J are TRBV7-9 and TRBJ2-3; 11 bases are a match to TRBD2. The germline CDR1 and CDR2 sequences are SEHNR and FQNEAQ (reference sequence). V gave up 3 bases and J gave up 4 bases; unmatched junction bases: 6. The CDR3 consists of 16 residues. The variable domain in full, completed from reference TRBV7-9 and TRBJ2-3, reads DTGVSQNPRHKITKRGQNVTFRCDPISEHNRLYWYRQTLGQGPEFLTYFQNEAQLEKSRLLSDRFSAERPKGSFSTLEIQRTEQGDSAMYLCASSLILAGGADTQYFGPGTRLTVL.

The chain couples TRBV28 to TRBJ2-7; TRBD2 agrees at 12 bases. The trim removed 2 bases at V and 9 bases at J, leaving 8 bases unmatched. The CDR3 has 15 residues. Looked up from germline, CDR1 is MDHEN and CDR2 is SYDVKM. The CDR3 nucleotides read TGTGCCAGCAGTTTAGGGGCTAGCGGGAGGGCCAGGCAGTACTTC. This codes for CASSLGASGRARQYF. Combining the CDR3 with reference TRBV28 and TRBJ2-7 gives the whole variable domain DVKVTQSSRYLVKRTGEKVFLECVQDMDHENMFWYRQDPGLGLRLIYFSYDVKMKEKGDIPEGYSVSREKKERFSLILESASTNQTSMYLCASSLGASGRARQYFGPGTRLTVT.

This clone was recorded once. The J gene is TRBJ2-2, the V gene TRBV18; 7 nucleotides match TRBD1. V lost 2 bases and J lost 1; bases outside the gene matches: 4. The germline CDR1 and CDR2 sequences are KGHSH and LQKENI. The CDR3 length is 16 residues. The CDR3 region has the DNA TGTGCCAGCTCACCAATCGGGACAGAGAACACCGGGGAGCTGTTTTTT. It codes for CASSPIGTENTGELFF.

This chain joins TRBV19 and TRBJ2-3; weak D call: TRBD2 (5 bases). V lost 4 bases and J 0 bases, leaving 14 bases between the germline ends. This CDR3 comprises 16 residues. Germline V gives CDR1 LNHDA, CDR2 SQIVND (reference sequence). The CDR3 DNA reads as TGTGCCAGTAGTAGGCCCTCAGCGGAGAGCACAGATACGCAGTATTTT. Translated, it gives CASSRPSAESTDTQYF. Using reference TRBV19 and TRBJ2-3 for the parts outside the CDR3, the full variable domain is DGGITQSPKYLFRKEGQNVTLSCEQNLNHDAMYWYRQDPGQGLRLIYYSQIVNDFQKGDIAEGYSVSREKKESFPLTVTSAQKNPTAFYLCASSRPSAESTDTQYFGPGTRLTVL.

The chain is built from TRBV14 and TRBJ2-1; TRBD2 agrees at 12 bases. After removal of 3 bases from V and 4 bases from J, the junction contained 4 bases not matched to a gene. The V gene's germline CDR1 is SGHDN and CDR2 FVKESK. The CDR3 is 16 amino acids. The CDR3 DNA reads as TGTGCCAGCAGCCAGGGGGGGACTAGCGGGTACAATGAGCAGTTCTTC. This gives the protein CASSQGGTSGYNEQFF.

This chain joins TRBV11-1 and TRBJ2-1; 8 nucleotides match TRBD2. From germline, CDR1 is SGHAT and CDR2 FQDESV (reference sequence). V dropped 5 bases and J dropped 1; count of bases not matched to a gene: 4. This CDR3 contains 15 residues. The CDR3 region has the DNA TGTGCCAGCAGCCCCGGGACTAGTTCCTACAATGAGCAGTTCTTC. Protein: CASSPGTSSYNEQFF.

CDR3 in amino acids: CSARVSGDTEAFF. The CDR3 nucleotides read TGCAGCGCCCGGGTCTCGGGGGACACTGAAGCTTTCTTT. The chain has TRBV29-1 and TRBJ1-1; maybe TRBD1 (5 bases). The CDR3 length is 13 residues. Germline CDR1 reads SQVTM; CDR2 reads ANQGSEA. Trimming took off 7 bases at V and 3 bases at J, with 15 bases between the two ends.

In its sample, this clone was seen once. The chain employs TRBV7-9 and TRBJ2-1; D ambiguous. The CDR3 loop spans 17 amino acids. CDR1 and CDR2 (germline): SEHNR, FQNEAQ (reference sequence). V gave up 0 bases and J gave up 6 bases, with 18 bases separating them. CDR3 region: CASSLAAGTFYSNEQFF. In nucleotides, the CDR3 is TGTGCCAGCAGCTTAGCGGCAGGAACTTTCTACAGCAATGAGCAGTTCTTC.

This clone appeared once. J is TRBJ1-3 and V is TRBV6-5; no firm D call. The V gene lost 7 bases and the J gene lost 0 bases, with 7 bases spanning the gap. Germline V gene data show CDR1 as MNHEY and CDR2 as SVGAGI. The CDR3 is 13 residues long. The CDR3 region has the DNA TGTGCCAGCATCCGAGACTCTGGAAACACCATATATTTT. Translating it yields CASIRDSGNTIYF.

J is TRBJ2-7 and V is TRBV5-8; D call uncertain. CDR3 length: 14 amino acids. Per the germline V gene, CDR1 is SGHTS and CDR2 is YDEGEE. The V end lost 0 bases, the J end lost 4 bases, and 11 bases lay between the germline ends. CDR3 DNA: TGTGCCAGCAGCTTGGGGATCGGCTCTTACGAGCAGTACTTC. Its translation: CASSLGIGSYEQYF.

The rearrangement uses TRBV19 and TRBJ2-1; 10 nucleotides match TRBD2. The germline V gene has CDR1 LNHDA and CDR2 SQIVND (reference sequence). The CDR3 contains 13 residues. The V and J ends lost 7 bases and 9 bases, in that order; junction bases with no gene match: 6. CDR3 DNA: TGTGCCAGTACTGCTAGCGGGAGAGGTGAGCAGTTCTTC. Encoded protein: CASTASGRGEQFF.

To note about this clone: A read error may produce the germline difference seen at one junction end. The rearrangement joins TRBV27 to TRBJ2-7; 7 nucleotides line up with TRBD2. This CDR3 has 14 residues. Germline V gene data show CDR1 as MNHEY and CDR2 as SMNVEV (reference sequence). The DNA of the CDR3 is TGTGCCAGTGGACTAGTGGGTCCTACGAGCTCCCTGGACTTC. Amino acid sequence: CASGLVGPTSSLDF.

The rearrangement uses TRBV28 and TRBJ1-2; D may be TRBD1 (5 bases). The V gene lost 6 bases and the J gene lost 1 base, with 12 bases spanning the gap. The CDR3 consists of 14 residues. Germline loops: CDR1 MDHEN, CDR2 SYDVKM. Here the CDR3 DNA reads TGTGCCAGCAGCCCTATGACAGTTAACTATGGCTACACCTTC. It codes for CASSPMTVNYGYTF.

This rearrangement joins TRBV11-3 to TRBJ2-5, with a tentative D call TRBD2 (5 bases). V gave up 5 bases and J gave up 3 bases, with 10 bases separating them. Germline assignment: CDR1 SGHNT and CDR2 YENEEA. The CDR3 totals 13 residues. Written as DNA, the CDR3 is TGTGCCAGCAGCGGTAGCGAGAAAGAGACCCAGTACTTC. Translation gives CASSGSEKETQYF.

The CDR3 DNA is TGTGCCAGCAGCCTTGCGAGGGATCGCACTGAAGCTTTCTTT. The encoded protein is CASSLARDRTEAFF. The V call is TRBV21-1, the J call TRBJ1-1. TRBV21-1 is noted as a pseudogene. This CDR3 comprises 14 residues.

V usage is TRBV27 and J usage is TRBJ2-2, with 10 bases matching TRBD2. V lost 5 bases, J lost 5 bases, and 5 bases stayed unmatched. CDR3 size: 15 residues. Germline loops: CDR1 MNHEY, CDR2 SMNVEV (reference sequence). The CDR3 DNA reads TGTGCCAGCAGTACAGCGGGAGGGCGGACCGGGGAGCTGTTTTTT. It translates to CASSTAGGRTGELFF.

The genes are TRBV19 and TRBJ2-1, with 8 bases that match TRBD2. The V and J ends lost 3 bases and 4 bases, in that order; junction bases with no gene match: 11. Germline-derived CDR1 and CDR2 are LNHDA and SQIVND (reference sequence). The CDR3 is made up of 17 amino acids. Here the CDR3 reads CASSISLAGLSYNEQFF. CDR3 nucleotide sequence: TGTGCCAGTAGTATTTCGTTAGCGGGACTGTCATACAATGAGCAGTTCTTC.

Regarding this clone: Sequence at one end of the junction differs from germline and may be a read error. This chain links TRBV2 with TRBJ2-1, with D perhaps TRBD1 (6 bases). The length of the CDR3 is 14 residues. Germline-derived CDR1 and CDR2 are SNHLY and FYNNEI. The CDR3 is CAGSPGTLINEQFF. The CDR3 DNA sequence: TGTGCCGGCAGTCCCGGGACACTCATCAATGAGCAGTTCTTC. Together with reference TRBV2 and TRBJ2-1, the CDR3 gives the full variable domain: EPEVTQTPSHQVTQMGQEVILRCVPISNHLYFYWYRQILGQKVEFLVSFYNNEISEKSEIFDDQFSVERPDGSNFTLKIRSTKLEDSAMYFCAGSPGTLINEQFFGPGTRLTVL.

This chain uses TRBV18 with TRBJ2-1, with D unclear. The CDR3 is 15 residues long. V was cut by 2 bases and J by 0 bases, with 8 bases left in between. Germline values: CDR1 KGHSH, CDR2 LQKENI. The DNA of the CDR3 is TGTGCCAGCTCACCAAACACTGCCTCCTACAATGAGCAGTTCTTC. Residues: CASSPNTASYNEQFF.

The chain couples TRBV2 to TRBJ2-2; possibly TRBD2 for D (5 bases). The germline CDR1 and CDR2 sequences are SNHLY and FYNNEI. V was trimmed by 3 bases and J by 1 base, leaving 9 bases between them. CDR3 length: 15 amino acids. The CDR3 reads CASSDGLLNTGELFF. CDR3 sequence (DNA): TGTGCCAGCAGTGACGGACTTCTGAACACCGGGGAGCTGTTTTTT.

V usage is TRBV10-1 and J usage is TRBJ2-2; no definite D call. Trimming took off 2 bases at V and 5 bases at J, with 15 bases between the two ends. The CDR3 sequence is 16 residues long. In germline, CDR1 is WNHNN, CDR2 SYGVQD (reference sequence). In nucleotides, the CDR3 is TGCGCCAGCAGTGAGATGGGCGGCCCTGGGACCGGGGAGCTGTTTTTT. Its protein is CASSEMGGPGTGELFF.

The CDR3 region has the DNA TGTGCCTGCGCAGCCAAGTCTAAGCTCAATCAGCCCCAGCATTTT. Protein product: CACAAKSKLNQPQHF. The rearrangement uses TRBV30 and TRBJ1-5; D is uncertain. The CDR3 loop spans 15 amino acids. Trimming pared 6 bases from V and 3 bases from J, leaving 18 bases between. Germline V gene data show CDR1 as GTSNPN and CDR2 as SVGIG (reference sequence).

The V and J genes are TRBV6-1 and TRBJ1-5; TRBD1 might be the D (5 bases). The length of the CDR3 is 14 residues. The ends were cut back, 2 bases at V and 2 bases at J, with 7 bases in the middle. CDR1 is MNHNS and CDR2 is SASEGT in the germline V gene. The CDR3 sequence: CASSEQGGNQPQHF. The DNA of the CDR3 is TGTGCCAGCAGTGAACAGGGTGGCAATCAGCCCCAGCATTTT.